This TCR beta chain was profiled in a study of cytomegalovirus exposure and HLA in healthy donors. Germline values: CDR1 MGHRA, CDR2 YSYEKL. Trimming took 1 base from V and 4 from J, leaving 16 bases between them. The CDR3 has 16 amino acids. For this clone: Antigen specificity is unknown.

Study conclusions and caveats: Cytomegalovirus status, reportedly, was diagnosed with high specificity and sensitivity by the classifier. Among TCR beta chains, those listed as cytomegalovirus-associated numbered about 150. The dataset shows that most TCR sequences were rare, while some public TCRs occurred in many donors.

Profiled with immunoSEQ multiplex PCR; TCRdb holds only in-frame clones, not every one. The profile covers fewer than 90,000 clones, with approximately 93% appearing a single time and roughly 3.3% taken by the ten largest. The sequence came from a woman in her late teens or twenties in good health and CMV-seropositive. Input material: PBMCs. The V and J genes are TRBV4-1 and TRBJ1-2, with D tentatively TRBD1 (6 bases). For the CDR3, the DNA is TGCGCCAGCAGCCAAGGGCCCGCCAGGGGTGGCTATGGCTACACCTTC. Its translation: CASSQGPARGGYGYTF.